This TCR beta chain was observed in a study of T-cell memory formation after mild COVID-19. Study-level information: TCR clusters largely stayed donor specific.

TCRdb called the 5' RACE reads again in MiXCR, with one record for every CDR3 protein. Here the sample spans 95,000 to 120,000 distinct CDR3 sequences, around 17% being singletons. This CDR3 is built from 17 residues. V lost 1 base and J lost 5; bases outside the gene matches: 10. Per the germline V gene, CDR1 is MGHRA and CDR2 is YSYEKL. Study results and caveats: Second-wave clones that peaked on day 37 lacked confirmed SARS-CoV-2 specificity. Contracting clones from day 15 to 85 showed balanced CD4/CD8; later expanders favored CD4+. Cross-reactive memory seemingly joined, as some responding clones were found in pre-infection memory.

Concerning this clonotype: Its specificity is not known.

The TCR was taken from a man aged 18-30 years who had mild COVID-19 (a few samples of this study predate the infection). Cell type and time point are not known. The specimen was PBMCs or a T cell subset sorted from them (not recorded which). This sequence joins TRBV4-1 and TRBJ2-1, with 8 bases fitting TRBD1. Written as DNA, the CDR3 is TGCGCCAGCAGCCAAGGCCCTTCGGGACAGGCTAACAATGAGCAGTTCTTC. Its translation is CASSQGPSGQANNEQFF.